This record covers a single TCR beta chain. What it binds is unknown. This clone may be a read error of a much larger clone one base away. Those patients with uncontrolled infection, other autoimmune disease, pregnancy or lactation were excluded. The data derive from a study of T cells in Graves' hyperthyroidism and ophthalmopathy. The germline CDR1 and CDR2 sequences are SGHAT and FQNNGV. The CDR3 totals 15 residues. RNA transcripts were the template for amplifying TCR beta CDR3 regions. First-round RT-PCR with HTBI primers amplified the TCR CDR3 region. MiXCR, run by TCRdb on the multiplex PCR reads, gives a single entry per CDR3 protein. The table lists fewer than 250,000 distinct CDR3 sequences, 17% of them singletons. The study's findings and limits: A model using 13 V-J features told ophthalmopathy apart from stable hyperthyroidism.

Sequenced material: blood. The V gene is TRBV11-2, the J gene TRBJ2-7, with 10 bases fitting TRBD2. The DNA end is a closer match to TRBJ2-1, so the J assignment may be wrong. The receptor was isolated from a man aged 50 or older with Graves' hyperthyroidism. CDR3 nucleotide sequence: TGTGCCAGCAGCCAAGATTCTAGCGGGAGTTACGAGCAGTTCTTC. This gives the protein CASSQDSSGSYEQFF.